A selection of T cell receptor beta chains follows, all from one sample in a study of blood T cell repertoires in COVID-19. Measured with immunoSEQ multiplex PCR; TCRdb has only the in-frame clones, and not every one. The sample carries a few hundred thousand clones, over 75% recorded once. The sample was peripheral blood. The receptors were gathered from a woman aged 50 to 60 who had recovered from COVID-19. Each CDR3 is given with its conserved first and last residue. The D gene is left open where the match is weak. Rows give clone size only sometimes, using once, few, many, or a class for an expanded clone.

.	TRBJ2-2	TRBV5-1	.	TGCGCCAGCAGCTACGGACAAGGAAACACCGGGGAGCTGTTTTTT	CASSYGQGNTGELFF
.	TRBJ2-1	TRBV7-8	TRBD2	TGTGCCAGCAGCTTAGGGGGATTAGCGGGAGGGTACAATGAGCAGTTCTTC	CASSLGGLAGGYNEQFF
once	TRBJ2-3	TRBV5-1	.	TGCGCCAGCGGGGAGAGTTCTGGAGATACGCAGTATTTT	CASGESSGDTQYF
.	TRBJ1-1	TRBV7-2	.	TGTGCCAGCAGCTTAGCGGTTAGGGGAACTGAAGCTTTCTTT	CASSLAVRGTEAFF
.	TRBJ2-1	TRBV6-2/TRBV6-3	TRBD2	TGTGCCAGCAGCGAAAGCGGGAGGGGGGTTAATGAGCAGTTCTTC	CASSESGRGVNEQFF
once	TRBJ1-1	TRBV6-5	.	TGTGCCAGCAGTTTACACCAGGGGTCGGCTACTGAAGCTTTCTTT	CASSLHQGSATEAFF
.	TRBJ2-1	TRBV7-9	TRBD2	TGTGCCAGCAGCTTAGGGGCGGGGGGCCGATACAATGAGCAGTTCTTC	CASSLGAGGRYNEQFF
.	TRBJ1-2	TRBV28	TRBD1	TGTGCCAGAAGCCGGACAGGCTATGGCTACACCTTC	CARSRTGYGYTF
.	TRBJ1-5	TRBV6-1	TRBD1	TGTGCCAGCAGTGCACAGGGGGTATATAGCAATCAGCCCCAGCATTTT	CASSAQGVYSNQPQHF
.	TRBJ2-3	TRBV5-6	.	TGTGCCAGCATACCGGGACTTAGCACAGATACGCAGTATTTT	CASIPGLSTDTQYF
.	TRBJ2-5	TRBV3-1/TRBV3-2	TRBD1	TGTGCCAGCAGCCGAAGACAGGGCGGTGAGACCCAGTACTTC	CASSRRQGGETQYF
.	TRBJ1-1	TRBV6-5	.	TGTGCCAGCAGTTACACCGGGGGGAACACTGAAGCTTTCTTT	CASSYTGGNTEAFF
.	TRBJ1-1	TRBV10-3	TRBD1	TGTGCCATCAGTGACCCGGACAGGGGTGCGACTTTCTTT	CAISDPDRGATFF
.	TRBJ2-7	TRBV19	TRBD1	TGTGCCAGTAGTCCCCGGGACAGGGTTCGTTTGGGATCCTACGAGCAGTACTTC	CASSPRDRVRLGSYEQYF
.	TRBJ2-1	TRBV20-1	.	TGCAGTGCTAGCCAAAGGACAGAGCAGTTCTTC	CSASQRTEQFF
.	TRBJ2-1	TRBV21-1	.	TGTGCCAGCAGCCCCCCCCGGGAATCCCCCTACAATGAGCAGTTCTTC	CASSPPRESPYNEQFF
.	TRBJ2-7	TRBV10-3	.	TGTGCCATCAGTGAAGTAGCAAACTCCTACGAGCAGTACTTC	CAISEVANSYEQYF
.	TRBJ1-1	TRBV30	.	TGTGCCTGGAGGCGCGTGAACACTGAAGCTTTCTTT	CAWRRVNTEAFF
.	TRBJ1-2	TRBV4-3	TRBD1	TGCGCCAGCAGCCAAGATAGGACAGGGAGGGAGGGCTACACCTTC	CASSQDRTGREGYTF
.	TRBJ2-2	TRBV7-2	.	TGTGCCAGCAGCCAGGGACTCCTCGGAACCGGGGAGCTGTTTTTT	CASSQGLLGTGELFF
.	TRBJ2-7	TRBV7-9	.	TGTGCCAGCAGCTTAGCTCAGGGGACGACCTACGAGCAGTACTTC	CASSLAQGTTYEQYF
.	TRBJ2-3	TRBV3-1/TRBV3-2	TRBD1	TGTGCCAGCAGCCAAGGGACAGGGACGAATACGCAGTATTTT	CASSQGTGTNTQYF
.	TRBJ2-3	TRBV5-1	.	TGCGCCAGCAGCTCCCTTTCAGGGGTGACAGATACGCAGTATTTT	CASSSLSGVTDTQYF
.	TRBJ1-2	TRBV27	.	TGTGCCAGCTTACGGCAGGGCTATGGCTACACCTTC	CASLRQGYGYTF
.	TRBJ2-2	TRBV12-3/TRBV12-4	.	TGTGCCAGCAGTTTACTAGAACCCGGGGAGCTGTTTTTT	CASSLLEPGELFF
.	TRBJ2-5	TRBV7-9	.	TGTGCCAGCAGTACAGCGGCTCAAGAGACCCAGTACTTC	CASSTAAQETQYF